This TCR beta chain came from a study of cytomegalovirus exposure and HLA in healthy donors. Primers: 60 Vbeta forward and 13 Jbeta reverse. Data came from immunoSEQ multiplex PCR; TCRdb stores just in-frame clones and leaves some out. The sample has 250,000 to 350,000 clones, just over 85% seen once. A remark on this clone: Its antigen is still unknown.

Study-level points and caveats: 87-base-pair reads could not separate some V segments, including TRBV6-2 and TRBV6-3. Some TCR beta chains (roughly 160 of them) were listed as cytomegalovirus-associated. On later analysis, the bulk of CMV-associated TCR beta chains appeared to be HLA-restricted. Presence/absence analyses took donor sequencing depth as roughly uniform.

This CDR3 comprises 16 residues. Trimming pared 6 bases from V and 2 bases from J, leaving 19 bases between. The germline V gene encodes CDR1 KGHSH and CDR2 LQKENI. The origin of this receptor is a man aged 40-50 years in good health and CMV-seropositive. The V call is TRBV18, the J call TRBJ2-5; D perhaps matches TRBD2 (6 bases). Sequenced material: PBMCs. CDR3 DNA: TGTGCCAGCTCCCCTGGGGCGGCGGGACCTCAAGAGACCCAGTACTTC. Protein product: CASSPGAAGPQETQYF.